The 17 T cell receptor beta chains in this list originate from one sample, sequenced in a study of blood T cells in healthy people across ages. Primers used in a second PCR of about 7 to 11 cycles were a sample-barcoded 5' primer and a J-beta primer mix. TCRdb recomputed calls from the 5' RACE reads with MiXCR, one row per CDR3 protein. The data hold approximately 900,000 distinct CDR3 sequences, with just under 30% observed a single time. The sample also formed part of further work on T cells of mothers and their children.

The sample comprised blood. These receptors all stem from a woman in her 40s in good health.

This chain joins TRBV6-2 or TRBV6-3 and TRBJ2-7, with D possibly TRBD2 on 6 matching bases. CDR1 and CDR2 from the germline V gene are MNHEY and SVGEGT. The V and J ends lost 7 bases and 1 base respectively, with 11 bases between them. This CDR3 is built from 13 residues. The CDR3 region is CASTQAGSYEQYF. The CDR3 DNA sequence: TGTGCCAGCACCCAGGCGGGGTCCTACGAGCAGTACTTC.

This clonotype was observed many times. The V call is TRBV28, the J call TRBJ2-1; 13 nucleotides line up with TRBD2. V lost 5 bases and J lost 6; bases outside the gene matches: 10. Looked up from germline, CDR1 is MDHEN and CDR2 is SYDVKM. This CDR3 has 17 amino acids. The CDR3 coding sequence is TGTGCCAGCAGTACCCCCCACACTAGCGGGGGGGGCAATGAGCAGTTCTTC. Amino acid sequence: CASSTPHTSGGGNEQFF. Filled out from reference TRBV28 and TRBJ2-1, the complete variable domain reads DVKVTQSSRYLVKRTGEKVFLECVQDMDHENMFWYRQDPGLGLRLIYFSYDVKMKEKGDIPEGYSVSREKKERFSLILESASTNQTSMYLCASSTPHTSGGGNEQFFGPGTRLTVL.

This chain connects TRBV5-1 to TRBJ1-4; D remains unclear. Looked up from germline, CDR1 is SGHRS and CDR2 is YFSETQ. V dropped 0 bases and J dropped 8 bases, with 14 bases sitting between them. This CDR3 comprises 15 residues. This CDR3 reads CASSLAHPTREKLFF. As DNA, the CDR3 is TGCGCCAGCAGCTTGGCCCACCCCACTCGGGAAAAACTGTTTTTT.

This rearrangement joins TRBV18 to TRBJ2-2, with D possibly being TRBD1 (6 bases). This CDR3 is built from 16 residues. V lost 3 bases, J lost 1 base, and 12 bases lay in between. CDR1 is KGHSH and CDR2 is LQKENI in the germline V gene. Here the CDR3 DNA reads TGTGCCAGCTCACCGTCTCCGGGACAGAACACCGGGGAGCTGTTTTTT. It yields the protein CASSPSPGQNTGELFF.

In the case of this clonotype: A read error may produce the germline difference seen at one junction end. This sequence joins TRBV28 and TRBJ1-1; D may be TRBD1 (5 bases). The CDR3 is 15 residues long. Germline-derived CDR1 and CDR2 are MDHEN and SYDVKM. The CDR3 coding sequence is TGTACCAGCAGTTTAAGGGGCTGGAAGGACACTGAAGCTTTCTTT. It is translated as CTSSLRGWKDTEAFF.

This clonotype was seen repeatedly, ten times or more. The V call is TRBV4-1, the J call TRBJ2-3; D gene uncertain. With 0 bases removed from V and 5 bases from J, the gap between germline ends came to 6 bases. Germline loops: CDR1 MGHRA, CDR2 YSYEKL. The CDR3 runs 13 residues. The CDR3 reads CASSQDRLDTQYF. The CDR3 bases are TGCGCCAGCAGCCAAGATCGCCTAGATACGCAGTATTTT.

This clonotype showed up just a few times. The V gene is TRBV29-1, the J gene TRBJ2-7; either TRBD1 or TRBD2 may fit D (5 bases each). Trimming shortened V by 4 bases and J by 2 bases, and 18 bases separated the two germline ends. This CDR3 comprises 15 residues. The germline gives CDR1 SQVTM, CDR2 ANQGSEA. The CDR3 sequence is CSVVTEEGFTYEQYF. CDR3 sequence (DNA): TGCAGCGTTGTTACGGAAGAGGGGTTTACCTACGAGCAGTACTTC.

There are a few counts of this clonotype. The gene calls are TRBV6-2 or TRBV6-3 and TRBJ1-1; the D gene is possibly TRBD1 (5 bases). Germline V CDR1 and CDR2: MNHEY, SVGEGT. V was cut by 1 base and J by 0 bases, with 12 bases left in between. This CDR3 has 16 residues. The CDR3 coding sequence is TGTGCCAGCAGTTACTGGCAGGGTGCAATGAACACTGAAGCTTTCTTT. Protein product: CASSYWQGAMNTEAFF.

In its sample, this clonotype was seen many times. The CDR3 protein is CASSLAAGQATGYTF. The DNA of the CDR3 is TGCGCCAGCAGCTTGGCCGCAGGACAGGCCACTGGCTACACCTTC. The rearrangement links TRBV5-1 to TRBJ1-2; 7 bases are a match to TRBD1. V lost 0 bases, J lost 7 bases, and 9 bases stayed unmatched. The CDR3 contains 15 residues. CDR1 is SGHRS, CDR2 YFSETQ, per germline. Variable domain in full (rest from reference TRBV5-1 and TRBJ1-2): KAGVTQTPRYLIKTRGQQVTLSCSPISGHRSVSWYQQTPGQGLQFLFEYFSETQRNKGNFPGRFSGRQFSNSRSEMNVSTLELGDSALYLCASSLAAGQATGYTFGSGTRLTVV.

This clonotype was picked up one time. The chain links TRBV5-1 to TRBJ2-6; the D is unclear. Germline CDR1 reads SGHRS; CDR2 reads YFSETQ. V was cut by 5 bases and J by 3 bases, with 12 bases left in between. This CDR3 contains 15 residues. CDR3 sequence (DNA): TGCGCCAGCAGGGAGAGCGCTCATGGGGCCAACGTCCTGACTTTC. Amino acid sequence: CASRESAHGANVLTF. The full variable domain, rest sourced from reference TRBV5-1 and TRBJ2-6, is KAGVTQTPRYLIKTRGQQVTLSCSPISGHRSVSWYQQTPGQGLQFLFEYFSETQRNKGNFPGRFSGRQFSNSRSEMNVSTLELGDSALYLCASRESAHGANVLTFGAGSRLTVL.

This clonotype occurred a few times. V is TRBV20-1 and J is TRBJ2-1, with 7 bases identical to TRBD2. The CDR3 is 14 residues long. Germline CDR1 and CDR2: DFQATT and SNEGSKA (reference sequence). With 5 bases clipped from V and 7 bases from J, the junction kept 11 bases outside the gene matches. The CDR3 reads CSAAVPRGFNEQFF. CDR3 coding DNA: TGCAGTGCTGCGGTACCGCGGGGGTTTAATGAGCAGTTCTTC.

The CDR3 DNA reads as TGTGCCACCAGCAGAGATTTGTCAGGGAGCACAGATACGCAGTATTTT. Encoded protein: CATSRDLSGSTDTQYF. The rearrangement uses TRBV15 and TRBJ2-3; TRBD1 might be the D (5 bases). The V gene lost 0 bases and the J gene lost 0 bases, with 10 bases spanning the gap. This CDR3 region has 16 residues. Germline assignment: CDR1 LNHNV and CDR2 YYDKDF (reference sequence). The entire variable domain, with the rest obtained from reference TRBV15 and TRBJ2-3, is as follows: DAMVIQNPRYQVTQFGKPVTLSCSQTLNHNVMYWYQQKSSQAPKLLFHYYDKDFNNEADTPDNFQSRRPNTSFCFLDIRSPGLGDTAMYLCATSRDLSGSTDTQYFGPGTRLTVL.

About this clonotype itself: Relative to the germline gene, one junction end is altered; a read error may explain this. In DNA form, the CDR3 reads TGCGCCAGCGGCTTAACAGGAGGGCGCGGGAATGAAAAACTGTTTTTT. This gives the protein CASGLTGGRGNEKLFF. The rearrangement uses TRBV5-1 and TRBJ1-4; a possible D gene is TRBD1 (5 bases). The CDR3 extends over 16 amino acids. Germline-derived CDR1 and CDR2 are SGHRS and YFSETQ.

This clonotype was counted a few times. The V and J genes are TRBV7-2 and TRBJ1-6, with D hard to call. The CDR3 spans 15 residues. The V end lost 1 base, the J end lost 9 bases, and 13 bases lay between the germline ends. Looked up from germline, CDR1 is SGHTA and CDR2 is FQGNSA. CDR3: CASSLDRREGSPLHF. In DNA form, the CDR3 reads TGTGCCAGCAGCTTAGATCGGAGGGAGGGTTCACCCCTCCACTTT. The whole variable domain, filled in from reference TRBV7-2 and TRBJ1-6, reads GAGVSQSPSNKVTEKGKDVELRCDPISGHTALYWYRQSLGQGLEFLIYFQGNSAPDKSGLPSDRFSAERTGGSVSTLTIQRTQQEDSAVYLCASSLDRREGSPLHFGNGTRLTVT.

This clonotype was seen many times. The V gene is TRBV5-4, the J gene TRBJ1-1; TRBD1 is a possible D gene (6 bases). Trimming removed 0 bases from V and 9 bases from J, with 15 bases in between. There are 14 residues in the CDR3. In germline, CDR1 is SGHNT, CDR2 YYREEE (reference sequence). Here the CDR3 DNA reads TGTGCCAGCAGCTTGGAACAGGGTCAGACCAAAGCTTTCTTT. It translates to CASSLEQGQTKAFF. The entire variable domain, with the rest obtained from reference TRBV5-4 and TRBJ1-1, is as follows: ETGVTQSPTHLIKTRGQQVTLRCSSQSGHNTVSWYQQALGQGPQFIFQYYREEENGRGNFPPRFSGLQFPNYSSELNVNALELDDSALYLCASSLEQGQTKAFFGQGTRLTVV.

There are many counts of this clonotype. CDR3 amino acids: CSVVSAEAFF. CDR3 nucleotides: TGCAGCGTTGTGTCAGCTGAAGCTTTCTTT. The chain is built from TRBV29-1 and TRBJ1-1; unclear D gene. The CDR3 has 10 residues. V was pared by 4 bases and J by 6 bases, with 6 bases between. CDR1 and CDR2 from the germline V gene are SQVTM and ANQGSEA.

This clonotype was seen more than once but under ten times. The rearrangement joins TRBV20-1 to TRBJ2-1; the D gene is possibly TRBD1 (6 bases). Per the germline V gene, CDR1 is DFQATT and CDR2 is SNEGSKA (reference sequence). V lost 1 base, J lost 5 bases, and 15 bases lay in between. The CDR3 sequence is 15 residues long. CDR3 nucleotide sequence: TGCAGTGCTAGAGGGGGGCCGCGACTTCACAATGAGCAGTTCTTC. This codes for CSARGGPRLHNEQFF.